This entry is about one T cell receptor (beta chain). The CDR3 is 16 residues long. Trimming removed 5 bases from V and 0 bases from J; junction bases left unmatched: 8. The germline V gene has CDR1 SGHRS and CDR2 YFSETQ. This specimen comes from a study of blood T cell repertoires in COVID-19. For the study at large: Samples came from the United States, Italy and Spain, spanning acute and convalescent COVID-19.

Participant ages covered roughly 18 to 89 years across 20 to 30 US areas. Allocation to cohorts depended on clinical history reported by the participants. Before they entered the study, exposed participants had met a COVID-19 case within 2 weeks. Clones were read by immunoSEQ multiplex PCR, and TCRdb kept only the in-frame ones, dropping some. Of 280,000 or so clones listed, under 90% are singletons. The sequencing input was PBMCs or T cells enriched from blood (not recorded which). This rearrangement joins TRBV5-1 to TRBJ1-2; 9 nucleotides line up with TRBD1. This clonotype originated in a woman aged 45-59 years who had been exposed to COVID-19. CDR3 bases: TGCGCCAGCAGTGTTGCCGGGACAGGGACTAACTATGGCTACACCTTC. It yields the protein CASSVAGTGTNYGYTF.